Presented here are 31 T cell receptor beta chains from one specimen sequenced in a study of Graves' ophthalmopathy and Graves' hyperthyroidism. RNA served as the template for amplifying TCR beta CDR3 regions. HTBI primers primed a first-round RT-PCR, and a second-round multiplex PCR followed. TCRdb itself ran the multiplex PCR reads through MiXCR, one entry per CDR3 protein. The table lists a few hundred thousand distinct CDR3 sequences, 15% to 20% of them singletons. Sequencing used peripheral blood. These receptors were taken from a young woman with Graves' ophthalmopathy.

This clonotype was counted ten times or more. The rearrangement joins TRBV12-3 or TRBV12-4 to TRBJ2-7; D is undetermined. The germline V and J ends were trimmed by 2 bases and 3 bases, with 17 bases remaining between them. CDR3 length: 16 amino acids. The CDR3 spells CASSLTLADQSYEQYF. The CDR3 DNA follows: TGTGCCAGCAGTTTAACGTTGGCAGATCAAAGCTACGAGCAGTACTTC.

This clonotype was counted ten times or more. This sequence joins TRBV12-3 or TRBV12-4 and TRBJ2-5; D unclear. This CDR3 has 14 amino acids. V lost 3 bases and J lost 2, with 10 bases in between. CDR3 residues: CASSFRAAQETQYF. The CDR3 nucleotides are TGTGCCAGCAGTTTTAGGGCAGCACAAGAGACCCAGTACTTC.

This clonotype has a count of ten or more. The junction differs from germline at one of its ends, possibly a read error. The chain recombines TRBV9 with TRBJ2-7, with D uncertain. The length of the CDR3 is 11 residues. The germline V gene has CDR1 SGDLS and CDR2 YYNGEE. The DNA for the CDR3 is TGTGCCAGCAGCTCTGGACCCGAGGAGTACTTC. As protein: CASSSGPEEYF.

This clonotype showed up many times. The V gene is TRBV6-5, the J gene TRBJ1-3; D is possibly TRBD1 (6 bases). The germline V gene has CDR1 MNHEY and CDR2 SVGAGI. Trimming shortened V by 6 bases and J by 1 base, and 10 bases separated the two germline ends. The CDR3 is 14 residues long. This chain's CDR3 is CASRYGTSGNTIYF. The CDR3 nucleotides are TGTGCCAGCAGATACGGGACATCTGGAAACACCATATATTTT.

This clonotype has a count of ten or more. The V call is TRBV28, the J call TRBJ1-6, with D possibly matching TRBD1 (6 bases). CDR1 and CDR2 from the germline V gene are MDHEN and SYDVKM. This CDR3 is 14 amino acids long. V was trimmed by 6 bases and J by 7 bases, leaving 13 bases between them. This CDR3 reads CASRFGQWNSPLHF. CDR3 sequence (DNA): TGTGCCAGCAGGTTCGGACAGTGGAATTCACCCCTCCACTTT. Using reference TRBV28 and TRBJ1-6 for the parts outside the CDR3, the full variable domain is DVKVTQSSRYLVKRTGEKVFLECVQDMDHENMFWYRQDPGLGLRLIYFSYDVKMKEKGDIPEGYSVSREKKERFSLILESASTNQTSMYLCASRFGQWNSPLHFGNGTRLTVT.

This clonotype was recorded at least ten times. The V call is TRBV19, the J call TRBJ2-4, with D perhaps given as TRBD1 or TRBD2 (7 bases each). The CDR3 runs to 15 residues. V was clipped by 5 bases and J by 3 bases, with 14 bases between them. The germline CDR1 and CDR2 sequences are LNHDA and SQIVND (reference sequence). CDR3 residues: CASSARGGSKNIQYF. The CDR3 region has the DNA TGTGCCAGTAGTGCCAGGGGGGGTAGCAAAAACATTCAGTACTTC. Together with reference TRBV19 and TRBJ2-4, the CDR3 gives the full variable domain: DGGITQSPKYLFRKEGQNVTLSCEQNLNHDAMYWYRQDPGQGLRLIYYSQIVNDFQKGDIAEGYSVSREKKESFPLTVTSAQKNPTAFYLCASSARGGSKNIQYFGAGTRLSVL.

In its sample, this clonotype was seen many times. The chain has TRBV28 and TRBJ1-5, with D possibly TRBD1 on 5 matching bases. The germline V and J ends were trimmed by 2 bases and 1 base, with 12 bases remaining between them. Germline-derived CDR1 and CDR2 are MDHEN and SYDVKM. The CDR3 runs 16 residues. CDR3 in amino acids: CASSLDRDGSNQPQHF. CDR3 nucleotide sequence: TGTGCCAGCAGTTTAGATCGGGACGGAAGCAATCAGCCCCAGCATTTT.

This clonotype was seen many times. The V gene is TRBV9, the J gene TRBJ1-6; 7 bases map to TRBD1. Germline V gene lookup returns CDR1 SGDLS and CDR2 YYNGEE. There are 13 residues in the CDR3. With V trimmed by 7 bases and J by 8 bases, 6 bases remained unmatched. CDR3 residues: CASRRDSYSPLHF. CDR3 coding DNA: TGTGCCAGCCGCCGGGACAGTTATTCACCCCTCCACTTT. The variable domain in full, completed from reference TRBV9 and TRBJ1-6, reads DSGVTQTPKHLITATGQRVTLRCSPRSGDLSVYWYQQSLDQGLQFLIQYYNGEERAKGNILERFSAQQFPDLHSELNLSSLELGDSALYFCASRRDSYSPLHFGNGTRLTVT.

This clonotype was counted at least ten times. The V call is TRBV30, the J call TRBJ1-1; D uncertain. The CDR3 sequence is 14 residues long. Germline V CDR1 and CDR2: GTSNPN, SVGIG (reference sequence). The V and J ends lost 5 bases and 12 bases respectively, with 25 bases between them. The CDR3 bases are TGTGCCTGGGTCCTTCAGGTGTCTACACTGAACTCTTTCTTT. It translates to CAWVLQVSTLNSFF.

This chain uses TRBV7-9 with TRBJ1-1, with 7 bases fitting TRBD1. The CDR3 runs to 14 residues. Trimming cost V 4 bases and J 7 bases; bases outside gene matches: 9. Germline lookup yields CDR1 SEHNR and CDR2 FQNEAQ (reference sequence). CDR3 sequence reads: CASSSPGGSNEAFF. The CDR3 region has the DNA TGTGCCAGCAGCTCCCCAGGGGGAAGCAATGAAGCTTTCTTT.

This clonotype was recorded at least ten times. The rearrangement joins TRBV7-9 to TRBJ1-1; no firm D call. Germline CDR1 and CDR2: SEHNR and FQNEAQ (reference sequence). V lost 1 base and J 2 bases, leaving 8 bases between the germline ends. This CDR3 spans 14 amino acids. The DNA of the CDR3 is TGTGCCAGCAGCTTAGTAACAGCTAACACTGAAGCTTTCTTT. This sequence encodes CASSLVTANTEAFF. Supplemented by reference TRBV7-9 and TRBJ1-1, the full variable domain reads DTGVSQNPRHKITKRGQNVTFRCDPISEHNRLYWYRQTLGQGPEFLTYFQNEAQLEKSRLLSDRFSAERPKGSFSTLEIQRTEQGDSAMYLCASSLVTANTEAFFGQGTRLTVV.

This clonotype was observed many times. The chain couples TRBV11-3 to TRBJ2-5; 10 bases align to TRBD2. J was trimmed by 5 bases and V by 5 bases; bases with no gene match: 23. Germline V gene sequence: CDR1 SGHNT, CDR2 YENEEA. The CDR3 contains 20 residues. The CDR3 nucleotides read TGTGCCAGCAGCCTCCTAGGTGGTAGCGGGGGGCGGCGGGTGTTGGAGACCCAGTACTTC. It codes for CASSLLGGSGGRRVLETQYF.

There are many counts of this clonotype. This rearrangement joins TRBV7-2 to TRBJ2-7; D might be TRBD2 (6 bases). CDR1 is SGHTA and CDR2 is FQGNSA in the germline V gene. The CDR3 totals 15 residues. V was shortened by 1 base and J by 4 bases, with 14 bases between the two germline ends. As DNA, the CDR3 is TGTGCCAGCAGCTTAGGGAGGACTACGACATACGAGCAGTACTTC. It codes for CASSLGRTTTYEQYF.

This clonotype has just a few counts. The CDR3: CASSPSRANEQYF. As DNA, the CDR3 is TGTGCCAGCTCACCAAGCAGGGCTAACGAGCAGTACTTC. V usage is TRBV18 and J usage is TRBJ2-7, with a possible D match to TRBD1 (5 bases). Trimming took 2 bases from V and 5 from J, leaving 10 bases between them. Germline V gene data show CDR1 as KGHSH and CDR2 as LQKENI. The CDR3 has 13 amino acids.

This clonotype came up many times. The rearrangement joins TRBV7-9 to TRBJ1-6, with D unresolved. The germline gives CDR1 SEHNR, CDR2 FQNEAQ (reference sequence). V was pared by 1 base and J by 4 bases, with 8 bases between. The CDR3 runs to 15 residues. CDR3 in DNA: TGTGCCAGCAGCTTAGAGGCGGATTATAATTCACCCCTCCACTTT. It is translated as CASSLEADYNSPLHF.

This chain uses TRBV28 with TRBJ2-7; 10 nucleotides match TRBD2. This CDR3 contains 16 residues. Germline loops: CDR1 MDHEN, CDR2 SYDVKM. V gave up 0 bases and J gave up 3 bases; unmatched junction bases: 5. The CDR3 region has the DNA TGTGCCAGCAGTTTATGGGGGGCTAGCGGGGGCTACGAGCAGTACTTC. Its protein product is CASSLWGASGGYEQYF.

Many counts were recorded for this clonotype. The rearrangement links TRBV13 to TRBJ2-7; the match to TRBD1 covers 8 bases. The germline gives CDR1 PRHDT, CDR2 FYEKMQ (reference sequence). CDR3 length equals 15 residues. Germline trimming cut 0 bases from V and 6 bases from J; bases unmatched to any gene: 7. The CDR3 sequence: CASSLGWQGAVEQYF. CDR3 nucleotide sequence: TGTGCCAGCAGCTTAGGCTGGCAGGGGGCGGTCGAGCAGTACTTC.

This clonotype was observed at least ten times. The chain employs TRBV30 and TRBJ2-5; D call uncertain. Trimming shortened V by 4 bases and J by 0 bases, and 9 bases separated the two germline ends. This CDR3 has 13 amino acids. CDR1 GTSNPN and CDR2 SVGIG come from the germline V gene (reference sequence). CDR3 nucleotide sequence: TGTGCCTGGATGGGCAGCTACCAAGAGACCCAGTACTTC. As protein: CAWMGSYQETQYF.

This clonotype was observed at least ten times. This rearrangement joins TRBV7-3 to TRBJ2-2; D is undetermined. Germline CDR1 SGHTA, CDR2 FQGTGA. The CDR3 runs 12 residues. Trimming took 4 bases from V and 5 from J, leaving 5 bases between them. CDR3 sequence: CASSSRTGELFF. CDR3 sequence (DNA): TGTGCCAGCAGCTCTCGGACCGGGGAGCTGTTTTTT.

Ten or more counts support this clonotype. The chain uses TRBV11-2 and TRBJ2-6; D gene unclear. The germline CDR1 and CDR2 sequences are SGHAT and FQNNGV. V was trimmed by 0 bases and J by 0 bases, leaving 15 bases between them. The CDR3 extends over 19 amino acids. The CDR3 nucleotides are TGTGCCAGCAGCTTAGATGACCCGGAAGCCCGCTCTGGGGCCAACGTCCTGACTTTC. This gives the protein CASSLDDPEARSGANVLTF.

This clonotype was seen only once. An end of the junction differs from the germline gene, which may be a read error. V is TRBV4-2 and J is TRBJ2-7; D remains ambiguous. Germline CDR1 and CDR2: LGHNA and YNFKEQ. The CDR3 runs 16 residues. The CDR3 DNA follows: TGTGCCAGCAGCCAAGATAAAGGCGCTAGTTCCTCCGAGCAGTACTTC. Its translation is CASSQDKGASSSEQYF.

This clonotype has ten or more counts. The chain employs TRBV6-1 and TRBJ1-6; 7 bases match TRBD1. V shed 6 bases and J 5 bases; nucleotides not matched to a gene: 1. Per the germline V gene, CDR1 is MNHNS and CDR2 is SASEGT. This CDR3 is built from 13 residues. The CDR3 is CASRDRHNSPLHF. CDR3 sequence (DNA): TGTGCCAGCAGGGACAGGCATAATTCACCCCTCCACTTT.

This clonotype has at least ten counts. The chain joins TRBV20-1 to TRBJ2-2, with 9 nucleotides matching TRBD2. The CDR3 sequence is 15 residues long. V shed 5 bases, J shed 5 bases, and the junction held 9 bases outside the gene matches. Germline-derived CDR1 and CDR2 are DFQATT and SNEGSKA (reference sequence). The CDR3 DNA sequence: TGCAGTGCTCCTCCGGGACTAGCCGGAACCGGGGAGCTGTTTTTT. It translates to CSAPPGLAGTGELFF.

This clonotype was picked up a small number of times. The chain recombines TRBV2 with TRBJ1-1; no clear D gene. V lost 9 bases to trimming and J lost 3 bases, with 14 bases between them. Germline lookup yields CDR1 SNHLY and CDR2 FYNNEI. The CDR3 is made up of 13 amino acids. This chain's CDR3 is CARTKDLDTEAFF. CDR3 coding DNA: TGTGCCAGGACCAAAGACCTGGACACTGAAGCTTTCTTT.

This clonotype has at least ten counts. The chain combines TRBV12-3 or TRBV12-4 with TRBJ2-2; D is perhaps TRBD2 (7 bases). Trimming shortened V by 7 bases and J by 6 bases, and 21 bases separated the two germline ends. The CDR3 spans 16 residues. The CDR3 nucleotides are TGTGCCAGCACCATATTACAGGGAGGGTTTGCCGGGGAGCTGTTTTTT. The encoded protein is CASTILQGGFAGELFF.

This clonotype was counted many times. V and J are TRBV24-1 and TRBJ2-1, with 7 bases aligning to TRBD2. Unmatched junction bases numbered 12, after V lost 3 bases and J lost 2 bases. The germline V gene encodes CDR1 KGHDR and CDR2 SFDVKD. The CDR3 loop spans 18 amino acids. Written as DNA, the CDR3 is TGTGCCACCAGTGATGAGGTGGACGGCGGGAGTCCCTACAATGAGCAGTTCTTC. This encodes CATSDEVDGGSPYNEQFF.

This clonotype has a count of ten or more. The V and J genes are TRBV20-1 and TRBJ1-5, with D possibly matching TRBD1 (5 bases). The germline CDR1 and CDR2 sequences are DFQATT and SNEGSKA (reference sequence). This CDR3 is built from 13 residues. V was clipped by 5 bases and J by 3 bases, with 11 bases between them. The CDR3 region is CSAETGANQPQHF. The CDR3 DNA sequence: TGCAGTGCTGAGACCGGGGCCAATCAGCCCCAGCATTTT.

This clonotype came up many times. V usage is TRBV6-1 and J usage is TRBJ1-2; D is uncertain. From germline, CDR1 is MNHNS and CDR2 SASEGT. V gave up 4 bases and J gave up 1 base, with 10 bases separating them. The CDR3 runs 14 residues. The CDR3 sequence: CASSVGTNNYGYTF. Here the CDR3 DNA reads TGTGCCAGCAGTGTGGGCACGAATAACTATGGCTACACCTTC.

In its sample, this clonotype was seen many times. The chain has TRBV2 and TRBJ2-5; D gene unclear. Trimming left V 9 bases short and J 4 bases short, with 6 bases between. CDR3 length equals 10 residues. The germline V gene encodes CDR1 SNHLY and CDR2 FYNNEI. This CDR3 reads CARRRETQYF. The CDR3 nucleotides are TGTGCCAGGCGCCGAGAGACCCAGTACTTC. The full variable domain, its missing parts supplied by reference TRBV2 and TRBJ2-5, is EPEVTQTPSHQVTQMGQEVILRCVPISNHLYFYWYRQILGQKVEFLVSFYNNEISEKSEIFDDQFSVERPDGSNFTLKIRSTKLEDSAMYFCARRRETQYFGPGTRLLVL.

This clonotype was observed at least ten times. J is TRBJ2-7 and V is TRBV7-2, with D possibly TRBD2 on 6 matching bases. The CDR3 sequence is 18 residues long. The germline CDR1 and CDR2 sequences are SGHTA and FQGNSA. Trimming stripped 2 bases from V and 0 bases from J, with 20 bases between. The chain's CDR3 is CASSLPVPRRAFSYEQYF. DNA for the CDR3: TGTGCCAGCAGCTTACCGGTCCCGCGGAGGGCCTTCTCCTACGAGCAGTACTTC.

This clonotype was counted many times. The chain joins TRBV28 to TRBJ1-2; D is unresolved. The CDR3 is 12 residues long. Germline V gene sequence: CDR1 MDHEN, CDR2 SYDVKM. V was trimmed by 5 bases and J by 8 bases, leaving 12 bases between them. The CDR3 region is CASSLRTQGYTF. The CDR3 region has the DNA TGTGCCAGCAGTCTCAGAACGCAAGGCTACACCTTC.